The 32 T cell receptor beta chains reported below all come from one sample, sequenced in a study of T cells after yellow fever vaccination. MiXCR, run by TCRdb on the 5' RACE reads, gives a single entry per CDR3 protein. The table has about 240,000 distinct CDR3 sequences, less than 9% seen once. The sample was CD4+ T cells sorted from PBMCs, taken 15 days after the yellow fever booster vaccination. These receptors were collected from a man aged 25 to 40 who received the YFV17D yellow fever vaccine.

In this sample, this clonotype turned up many times. CDR3 nucleotides: TGCAGTGCTCCCGAGGCAGGGTTTGAGACCCAGTACTTC. Translation: CSAPEAGFETQYF. The chain recombines TRBV20-1 with TRBJ2-5; the D gene is possibly TRBD1 (5 bases). This CDR3 contains 13 residues. Germline loops: CDR1 DFQATT, CDR2 SNEGSKA (reference sequence). V was pared by 5 bases and J by 5 bases, with 15 bases between.

Details on this clonotype: Likely a read error: the CDR3 ends without its conserved phenylalanine or tryptophan. The chain is built from TRBV4-3 and TRBJ2-7; TRBD2 is a possible D gene (5 bases). The V end lost 4 bases, the J end lost 2 bases, and 15 bases lay between the germline ends. Germline V gene sequence: CDR1 LGHNA, CDR2 YSLEER. There are 15 residues in the CDR3. CDR3 DNA sequence: TGCGCCAGCAGCCGAGGGTCCGGGCCCCCCTACGAGCAGTACTAC. Translation: CASSRGSGPPYEQYY.

This clonotype was seen ten or more times. The chain carries TRBV3-1 and TRBJ1-2, with D uncertain. CDR1 and CDR2 (germline): LGHDT, YNNKEL (reference sequence). Between the trimmed V and J ends, which lost 3 bases and 6 bases, there was a span of 17 bases. There are 15 residues in the CDR3. The CDR3 DNA is TGTGCCAGCAGCCAGCAGGCGGGAACGGCCCATGGCTACACCTTC. Residues: CASSQQAGTAHGYTF.

This clonotype has a handful of counts. The chain uses TRBV20-1 and TRBJ2-7, with no clear D. Germline V gene lookup returns CDR1 DFQATT and CDR2 SNEGSKA (reference sequence). V lost 5 bases, J lost 3 bases, and 14 bases lay in between. CDR3 length: 13 amino acids. The CDR3 DNA reads TGCAGTGCTTCGGATGAAGGTGGCTACGAGCAGTACTTC. It translates to CSASDEGGYEQYF.

V usage is TRBV7-2 and J usage is TRBJ2-1; TRBD2 aligns across 12 bases. The CDR3 sequence is 17 residues long. J was trimmed by 6 bases and V by 2 bases; bases with no gene match: 8. Germline CDR1 is SGHTA and CDR2 is FQGNSA. CDR3 region: CASSLRTSGIVGNEQFF. The DNA for the CDR3 is TGTGCCAGCAGCTTAAGGACTAGCGGGATTGTAGGCAATGAGCAGTTCTTC.

This clonotype was counted only a few times. The genes are TRBV6-2 or TRBV6-3 and TRBJ2-5; D possibly corresponds to TRBD1 (5 bases). V lost 2 bases, J lost 7 bases, and 29 bases lay in between. Germline V gene sequence: CDR1 MNHEY, CDR2 SVGEGT. The CDR3 has 19 residues. This CDR3 is CASSYGVQGWVSQDWTQYF. The CDR3 bases are TGTGCCAGCAGTTACGGAGTCCAGGGCTGGGTATCCCAAGATTGGACCCAGTACTTC.

The chain carries TRBV7-2 and TRBJ2-1; TRBD2 matches 11 bases. The V gene's germline CDR1 is SGHTA and CDR2 FQGNSA. The CDR3 totals 15 residues. Trimming took 1 base from V and 7 from J; bases not matched to a gene: 3. The CDR3 coding sequence is TGTGCCAGCAGCTTAGTCGGGACTAGCGGAAATGAGCAGTTCTTC. This gives the protein CASSLVGTSGNEQFF.

This chain uses TRBV20-1 with TRBJ2-3; a possible D gene is TRBD1 (6 bases). CDR3 size: 16 residues. Per the germline V gene, CDR1 is DFQATT and CDR2 is SNEGSKA (reference sequence). V shed 0 bases and J shed 1 base, with 14 bases lying between them. DNA for the CDR3: TGCAGTGCTAGAGAGGGGGCTCGGGCGGGCACAGATACGCAGTATTTT. Translated: CSAREGARAGTDTQYF.

This clonotype was observed a single time. Possible read error: a much larger clone is one base away. The chain is built from TRBV11-2 and TRBJ2-1; 7 bases align to TRBD2. V gave up 5 bases and J gave up 10 bases; unmatched junction bases: 14. Germline loops: CDR1 SGHAT, CDR2 FQNNGV. The CDR3 is 15 residues long. CDR3 region: CASSPQRERPREQFF. The CDR3 coding sequence is TGTGCCAGCAGCCCCCAGCGGGAACGGCCCCGGGAGCAGTTCTTC.

The chain employs TRBV30 and TRBJ2-1, with TRBD1 as a possible D gene (6 bases). Trimming pared 2 bases from V and 4 bases from J, leaving 18 bases between. Germline CDR1 reads GTSNPN; CDR2 reads SVGIG (reference sequence). The length of the CDR3 is 16 residues. CDR3: CAWSLTGTHLYNEQFF. The CDR3, as DNA: TGTGCCTGGAGTCTGACCGGGACACATTTATACAATGAGCAGTTCTTC.

This clonotype was seen a handful of times. The chain uses TRBV7-9 and TRBJ1-6; D ambiguous. CDR3 size: 13 residues. The germline gives CDR1 SEHNR, CDR2 FQNEAQ (reference sequence). V was cut by 1 base and J by 9 bases, with 7 bases left in between. CDR3 DNA: TGTGCCAGCAGCTTAGGAGGAGGTTCACCCCTCCACTTT. As protein: CASSLGGGSPLHF.

This clonotype was seen a few times. The CDR3 loop reads CASSFGLASYNEQFF. The CDR3 DNA follows: TGTGCCAGCAGCTTTGGTCTAGCCTCCTACAATGAGCAGTTCTTC. This rearrangement joins TRBV7-3 to TRBJ2-1; TRBD2 might be the D (5 bases). The V end lost 3 bases, the J end lost 0 bases, and 9 bases lay between the germline ends. CDR1 is SGHTA and CDR2 is FQGTGA in the germline V gene. The CDR3 totals 15 residues.

This clonotype was recorded a few times. V usage is TRBV7-2 and J usage is TRBJ2-1; D assignment may be TRBD1 or TRBD2 (5 bases each). This CDR3 has 15 amino acids. V dropped 5 bases and J dropped 6 bases, with 17 bases sitting between them. Germline V gene lookup returns CDR1 SGHTA and CDR2 FQGNSA. CDR3 in amino acids: CASSPQSGHFNEQFF. CDR3 DNA sequence: TGTGCCAGCAGCCCCCAGTCGGGGCACTTCAATGAGCAGTTCTTC.

At least ten counts were recorded for this clonotype. This chain links TRBV10-3 with TRBJ2-1; weak D call: TRBD1 (8 bases). CDR3 length: 16 residues. Per germline, CDR1 ENHRY and CDR2 SYGVKD. Trimming removed 4 bases at V and 4 bases at J, with 17 bases between. The CDR3 region is CAISAAGDRTYNEQFF. CDR3 bases: TGTGCCATCAGTGCCGCGGGGGACAGGACTTACAATGAGCAGTTCTTC.

This clonotype was counted only a few times. Relative to the germline gene, one junction end is altered; a read error may explain this. The chain links TRBV24-1 to TRBJ2-3; 9 nucleotides align to TRBD2. This CDR3 has 16 residues. The germline V gene has CDR1 KGHDR and CDR2 SFDVKD. The CDR3 spells CATSGGSGSMADTQYF. The CDR3 DNA follows: TGTGCCACGAGTGGGGGTAGCGGGAGTATGGCAGATACGCAGTATTTT.

The rearrangement uses TRBV15 and TRBJ2-3, with D possibly matching TRBD1 (6 bases). The CDR3 is 13 residues long. Germline loops: CDR1 LNHNV, CDR2 YYDKDF (reference sequence). Trimming left V 5 bases short and J 4 bases short, with 10 bases between. Here the CDR3 reads CATSSGGPDTQYF. The CDR3 DNA reads TGTGCCACCAGCTCTGGGGGCCCAGATACGCAGTATTTT.

V and J are TRBV24-1 and TRBJ2-5; 8 bases match TRBD1. CDR3 size: 16 residues. Germline V lookup: CDR1 KGHDR, CDR2 SFDVKD. V trimming: 3 bases; J trimming: 5 bases; junction bases outside the gene matches: 10. The CDR3 nucleotides are TGTGCCACCAGTGATCCGGGACAGGTCCATGGGGAGACCCAGTACTTC. Residues: CATSDPGQVHGETQYF.

The sample holds a few counts of this clonotype. The CDR3 DNA reads TGCGCCAGCAGCCAAGAAGGCCGCGGTTCGGCAGATACGCAGTATTTT. The encoded protein is CASSQEGRGSADTQYF. The chain links TRBV4-3 to TRBJ2-3; D call uncertain. Trimming left V 0 bases short and J 4 bases short, with 14 bases between. Germline V lookup: CDR1 LGHNA, CDR2 YSLEER. The CDR3 runs to 16 residues.

The table lists this clonotype with a few counts. J is TRBJ2-7 and V is TRBV7-2; 10 bases are shared with TRBD2. Per the germline V gene, CDR1 is SGHTA and CDR2 is FQGNSA. The junction had 12 bases not matched to a gene; V was cut back by 3 bases and J by 4 bases. The CDR3 consists of 17 residues. CDR3 loop: CASSFASGSLGGYEQYF. In nucleotides, the CDR3 is TGTGCCAGCAGCTTCGCTAGCGGGAGCCTGGGGGGATACGAGCAGTACTTC.

The gene calls are TRBV24-1 and TRBJ2-2; TRBD1 matches 7 bases. The CDR3 loop spans 14 amino acids. CDR1 KGHDR and CDR2 SFDVKD come from the germline V gene. V dropped 9 bases and J dropped 0; count of bases not matched to a gene: 3. The CDR3 here is CATGTVSNTGELFF. The CDR3 DNA follows: TGTGCCACCGGGACAGTTTCGAACACCGGGGAGCTGTTTTTT.

This clonotype was seen a few times. This chain joins TRBV2 and TRBJ2-7; D ambiguous. The V gene's germline CDR1 is SNHLY and CDR2 FYNNEI. CDR3 length: 12 amino acids. The germline V and J ends were trimmed by 10 bases and 6 bases, with 16 bases remaining between them. DNA of the CDR3: TGTGCCACCACCGACGGGCTGCGCGAGCAGTACTTC. This codes for CATTDGLREQYF.

This clonotype occurred many times. This chain uses TRBV20-1 with TRBJ2-4; D is undetermined. The length of the CDR3 is 12 residues. Germline V gives CDR1 DFQATT, CDR2 SNEGSKA (reference sequence). The CDR3 region has the DNA TGCAGGGCTCGACTAGCCAAAAACATTCAGTACTTC. Translating gives CRARLAKNIQYF.

In this sample, this clonotype turned up a few times. The chain uses TRBV7-2 and TRBJ1-5, with D perhaps TRBD1 (5 bases). Per germline, CDR1 SGHTA and CDR2 FQGNSA. The CDR3 contains 15 residues. With 1 base removed from V and 6 bases from J, the gap between germline ends came to 13 bases. CDR3 bases: TGTGCCAGCAGCTTAGGTGGGGGGATGAGTCAGCCCCAGCATTTT. Translating it yields CASSLGGGMSQPQHF.

This clonotype was picked up many times. This sequence joins TRBV20-1 and TRBJ2-3; 11 nucleotides line up with TRBD2. J was trimmed by 3 bases and V by 6 bases; bases with no gene match: 23. The CDR3 length is 20 residues. Germline assignment: CDR1 DFQATT and CDR2 SNEGSKA (reference sequence). The CDR3 sequence: CSARLAGSTAKPMSTDTQYF. As DNA, the CDR3 is TGCAGTGCGAGACTAGCGGGGTCGACGGCAAAGCCTATGTCGACAGATACGCAGTATTTT.

J is TRBJ2-5 and V is TRBV20-1; weak D call: TRBD2 (5 bases). The CDR3 loop spans 14 amino acids. CDR1 is DFQATT and CDR2 is SNEGSKA in the germline V gene (reference sequence). The V end lost 5 bases, the J end lost 4 bases, and 17 bases lay between the germline ends. This chain's CDR3 is CSASHNTDLETQYF. In DNA, the CDR3 is TGCAGTGCTTCCCACAATACGGACTTAGAGACCCAGTACTTC.

This clonotype occurred many times. V usage is TRBV29-1 and J usage is TRBJ2-1; D unclear. The CDR3 has 15 amino acids. Trimming shortened V by 4 bases and J by 3 bases, and 16 bases separated the two germline ends. CDR1 is SQVTM and CDR2 is ANQGSEA in the germline V gene. DNA for the CDR3: TGCAGCGTTGGTGGAGTAGGGCGGTTCTACAATGAGCAGTTCTTC. Translated, it gives CSVGGVGRFYNEQFF.

This clonotype has just a few counts. The CDR3, as DNA: TGTGCCAGCAGCTTCGAACGGAGGGATACGCAGTATTTT. It translates to CASSFERRDTQYF. The rearrangement links TRBV7-6 to TRBJ2-3; D is possibly TRBD2 (5 bases). Germline CDR1 and CDR2: SGHVS and FNYEAQ. V lost 3 bases and J lost 6, with 10 bases in between. This CDR3 contains 13 residues.

This clonotype was seen a few times. This chain connects TRBV4-3 to TRBJ2-3; 7 bases are shared with TRBD2. The V gene's germline CDR1 is LGHNA and CDR2 YSLEER. V was clipped by 0 bases and J by 7 bases; unmatched bases: 10. The CDR3 consists of 16 residues. Here the CDR3 reads CASSQEYRDYLNTQYF. CDR3 DNA: TGCGCCAGCAGCCAAGAGTACCGGGACTACCTGAATACGCAGTATTTT.

The V gene is TRBV5-1, the J gene TRBJ2-7; possibly TRBD1 for D (5 bases). The CDR3 contains 15 residues. V shed 0 bases and J shed 0 bases, with 10 bases lying between them. The V gene's germline CDR1 is SGHRS and CDR2 YFSETQ. The CDR3 bases are TGCGCCAGCAGCTTGGGACAGTCAATCTCCTACGAGCAGTACTTC. Protein product: CASSLGQSISYEQYF. Combining the CDR3 with reference TRBV5-1 and TRBJ2-7 gives the whole variable domain KAGVTQTPRYLIKTRGQQVTLSCSPISGHRSVSWYQQTPGQGLQFLFEYFSETQRNKGNFPGRFSGRQFSNSRSEMNVSTLELGDSALYLCASSLGQSISYEQYFGPGTRLTVT.

The table lists this clonotype with many counts. The V gene is TRBV10-2, the J gene TRBJ2-3, with TRBD1 as a possible D gene (7 bases). The CDR3 runs 15 residues. CDR1 is WSHSY, CDR2 SAAADI, per germline. V dropped 6 bases and J dropped 4 bases, with 17 bases sitting between them. CDR3 DNA: TGCGCCAGCAGAGGACAGGAAGGGGGGCCAGATACGCAGTATTTT. Translated, it gives CASRGQEGGPDTQYF.

This clonotype was picked up many times. CDR3 nucleotides: TGTGCCAGCTCTAGAGATACGCAGTATTTT. It yields the protein CASSRDTQYF. The rearrangement joins TRBV12-3 or TRBV12-4 to TRBJ2-3, with D unclear. This CDR3 has 10 residues. Trimming left V 8 bases short and J 5 bases short, with 5 bases between.

The genes are TRBV9 and TRBJ2-2; no clear D gene. Germline V lookup: CDR1 SGDLS, CDR2 YYNGEE. This CDR3 region has 12 residues. V was trimmed by 4 bases and J by 7 bases, leaving 8 bases between them. The CDR3 loop is CASSLGGGELFF. The CDR3 DNA reads TGTGCCAGCAGCCTCGGCGGCGGGGAGCTGTTTTTT.